This entry features one TCR beta chain sequence. This sample is part of a study of blood T cell repertoires in COVID-19. Original processing notes: Counts of nucleated cells, estimated from reference gene primer amplification, were obtained. This table comes from immunoSEQ multiplex PCR, and its TCRdb copy is limited to in-frame clones, with some not included. V, J and clone size were drawn from that table, and D and trimming were deduced from the DNA. The data hold some 250,000 clones, with about 70% observed a single time. The V segment lost 8 bases and the J segment 0 bases; nucleotides outside the gene matches: 9. There are 15 residues in the CDR3. The germline CDR1 and CDR2 sequences are SNHLY and FYNNEI.

The material sequenced was peripheral blood. The gene calls are TRBV2 and TRBJ1-1; 7 bases are a match to TRBD1. This TCR was recovered from a woman of 80 years or more with acute or convalescent COVID-19. The CDR3 loop is CASAKDRVVNTEAFF. CDR3 nucleotide sequence: TGTGCCAGCGCAAAAGACAGGGTGGTGAACACTGAAGCTTTCTTT. The whole variable domain, remainder taken from reference TRBV2 and TRBJ1-1, is EPEVTQTPSHQVTQMGQEVILRCVPISNHLYFYWYRQILGQKVEFLVSFYNNEISEKSEIFDDQFSVERPDGSNFTLKIRSTKLEDSAMYFCASAKDRVVNTEAFFGQGTRLTVV.